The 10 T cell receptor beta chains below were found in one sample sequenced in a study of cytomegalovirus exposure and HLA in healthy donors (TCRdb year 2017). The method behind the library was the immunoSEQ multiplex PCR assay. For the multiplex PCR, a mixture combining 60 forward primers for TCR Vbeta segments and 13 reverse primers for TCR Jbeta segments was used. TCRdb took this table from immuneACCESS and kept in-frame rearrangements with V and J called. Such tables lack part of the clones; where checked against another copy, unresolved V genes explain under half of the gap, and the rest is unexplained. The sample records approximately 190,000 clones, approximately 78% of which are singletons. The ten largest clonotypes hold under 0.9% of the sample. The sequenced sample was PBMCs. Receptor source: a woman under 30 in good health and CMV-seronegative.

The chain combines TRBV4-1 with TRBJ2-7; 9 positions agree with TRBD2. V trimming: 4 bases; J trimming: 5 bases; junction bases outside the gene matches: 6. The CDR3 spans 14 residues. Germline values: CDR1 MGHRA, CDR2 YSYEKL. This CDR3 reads CASSLAAGGDEQYF. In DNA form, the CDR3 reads TGCGCCAGCAGCCTAGCCGCGGGGGGGGACGAGCAGTACTTC.

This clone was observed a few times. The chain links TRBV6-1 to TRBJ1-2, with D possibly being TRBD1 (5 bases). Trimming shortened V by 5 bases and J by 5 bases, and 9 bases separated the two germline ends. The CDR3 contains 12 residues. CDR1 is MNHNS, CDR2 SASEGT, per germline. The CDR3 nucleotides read TGTGCCAGCAGTCCGCAGGGATATGGCTACACCTTC. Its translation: CASSPQGYGYTF.

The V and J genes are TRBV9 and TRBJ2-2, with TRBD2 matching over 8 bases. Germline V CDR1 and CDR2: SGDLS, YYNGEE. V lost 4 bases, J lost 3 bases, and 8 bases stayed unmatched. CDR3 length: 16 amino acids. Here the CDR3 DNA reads TGTGCCAGCAGCCCCCGGGTTAGCGGGGACACCGGGGAGCTGTTTTTT. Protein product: CASSPRVSGDTGELFF.

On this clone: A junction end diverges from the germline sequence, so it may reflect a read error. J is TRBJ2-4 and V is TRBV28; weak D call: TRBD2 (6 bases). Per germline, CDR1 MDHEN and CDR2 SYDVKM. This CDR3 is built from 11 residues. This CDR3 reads CASREAGQAHF. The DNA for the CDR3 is TGTGCCAGCAGAGAAGCGGGCCAGGCCCACTTC.

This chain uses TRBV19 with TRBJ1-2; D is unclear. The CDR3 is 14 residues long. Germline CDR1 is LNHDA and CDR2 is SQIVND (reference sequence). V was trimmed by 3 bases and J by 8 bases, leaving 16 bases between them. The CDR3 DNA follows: TGTGCCAGTAGTATCCCGACACCGATTCCGGGCTACACCTTC. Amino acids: CASSIPTPIPGYTF.

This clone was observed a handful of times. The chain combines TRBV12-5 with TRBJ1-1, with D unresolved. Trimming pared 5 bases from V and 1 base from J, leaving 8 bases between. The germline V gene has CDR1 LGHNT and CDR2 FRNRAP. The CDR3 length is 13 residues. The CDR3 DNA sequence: TGTGCTAGTGGTCAAGGAGGGAACACTGAAGCTTTCTTT. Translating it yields CASGQGGNTEAFF.

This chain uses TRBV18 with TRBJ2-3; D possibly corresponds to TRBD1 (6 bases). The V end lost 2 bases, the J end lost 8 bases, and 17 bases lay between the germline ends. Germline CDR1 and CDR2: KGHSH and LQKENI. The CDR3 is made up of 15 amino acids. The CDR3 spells CASSPGDKEAITQYF. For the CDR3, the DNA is TGTGCCAGCTCACCAGGGGACAAAGAAGCCATTACGCAGTATTTT.

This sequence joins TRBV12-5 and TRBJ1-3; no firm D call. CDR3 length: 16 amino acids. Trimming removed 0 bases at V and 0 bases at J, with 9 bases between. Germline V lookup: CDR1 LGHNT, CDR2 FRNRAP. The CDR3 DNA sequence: TGTGCTAGTGGTTTGGTACACGCCAGCTCTGGAAACACCATATATTTT. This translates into CASGLVHASSGNTIYF. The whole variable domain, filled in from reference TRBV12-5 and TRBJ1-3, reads DARVTQTPRHKVTEMGQEVTMRCQPILGHNTVFWYRQTMMQGLELLAYFRNRAPLDDSGMPKDRFSAEMPDATLATLKIQPSEPRDSAVYFCASGLVHASSGNTIYFGEGSWLTVV.

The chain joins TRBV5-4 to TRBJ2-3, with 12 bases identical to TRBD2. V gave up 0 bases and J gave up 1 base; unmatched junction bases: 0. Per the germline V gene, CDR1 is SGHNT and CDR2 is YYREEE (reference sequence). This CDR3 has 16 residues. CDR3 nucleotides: TGTGCCAGCAGCTTGGGACTAGCGGGGGGCACAGATACGCAGTATTTT. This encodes CASSLGLAGGTDTQYF.

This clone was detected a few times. CDR3 DNA sequence: TGTGCCTGGAGCCCATACAATGAGCAGTTCTTC. Protein sequence: CAWSPYNEQFF. This chain uses TRBV30 with TRBJ2-1; D is uncertain. V lost 3 bases, J lost 4 bases, and 4 bases lay in between. Germline V CDR1 and CDR2: GTSNPN, SVGIG (reference sequence). This CDR3 contains 11 residues.